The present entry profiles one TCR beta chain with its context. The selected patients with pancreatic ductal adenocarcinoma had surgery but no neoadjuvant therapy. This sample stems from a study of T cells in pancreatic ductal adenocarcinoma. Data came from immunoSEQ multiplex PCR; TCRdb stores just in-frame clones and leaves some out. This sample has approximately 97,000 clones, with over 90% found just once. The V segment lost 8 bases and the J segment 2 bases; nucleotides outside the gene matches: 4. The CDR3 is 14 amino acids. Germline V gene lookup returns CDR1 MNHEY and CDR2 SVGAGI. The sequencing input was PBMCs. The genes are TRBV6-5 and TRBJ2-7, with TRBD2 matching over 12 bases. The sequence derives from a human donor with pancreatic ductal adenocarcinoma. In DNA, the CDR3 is TGTGCCAGCGGACTAGCGGGAACGGCCTACGAGCAGTACTTC. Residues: CASGLAGTAYEQYF.